The 22 T cell receptor beta chains presented below share a single source sample, sequenced in a study of T cell clonality in common variable immunodeficiency. Sequencing was performed with immunoSEQ multiplex PCR; in TCRdb, only in-frame clones are kept and a portion is missing. Sampling found fewer than 65,000 clones, none seen once. The sequenced material came from peripheral blood mononuclear cells. The receptors stem from a person between 18 and 75 years old in good health.

In this sample, this clone turned up many times. The CDR3 end is not reached by the read, which stops 3 residues before it; the germline J gene fills it in. This chain connects TRBV18 to TRBJ1-5; D remains ambiguous. The germline V gene has CDR1 KGHSH and CDR2 LQKENI. V lost 2 bases, J lost 5 bases, and 7 bases lay in between. The CDR3 loop spans 13 amino acids. CDR3 amino acids: CASSPSEDQPQHF. CDR3 DNA, as far as it was read: TGTGCCAGCTCACCAAGCGAGGATCAGCCC.

This clone was seen repeatedly, ten times or more. The covered CDR3 bases are TGTGCCAGCAGTTACGACAGCCAGAACTATGGC. Its protein product is CASSYDSQNYG. The whole CDR3 protein reads CASSYDSQNYGYTF. The gene calls are TRBV6-2 or TRBV6-3 and TRBJ1-2, with D possibly TRBD1 on 5 matching bases. The CDR3 goes on 3 residues after the read ends, and that part is filled in from the germline J gene. Germline CDR1 reads MNHEY; CDR2 reads SVGEGT. Between the trimmed V and J ends, which lost 2 bases and 2 bases, there was a span of 9 bases. This CDR3 region has 14 residues.

The sample holds many counts of this clone. The missing CDR3 end, 3 residues past where the read stops, is filled in from the germline J gene. The chain links TRBV5-4 to TRBJ2-6; the D is unclear. V was cut by 9 bases and J by 2 bases, with 15 bases left in between. CDR3 length equals 15 residues. The germline V gene has CDR1 SGHNT and CDR2 YYREEE (reference sequence). CDR3 residues: CATRHQVAGANVLTF. Incomplete CDR3 DNA: TGTGCCACCCGACATCAGGTAGCTGGGGCCAACGTC.

Many counts were recorded for this clone. Sequencing ends 3 residues short of the CDR3 end; the germline J gene provides the rest. The rearrangement uses TRBV23-1 and TRBJ2-1, with D maybe TRBD2 (6 bases). TRBV23-1 is given ORF status, its function remaining uncertain. Trimming removed 4 bases from V and 4 bases from J, with 11 bases in between. The CDR3 has 14 residues. The chain's CDR3 is CASSRTSSYNEQFF. The CDR3 bases that were read are TGCGCCAGCAGTCGTACTAGCAGTTACAATGAG.

CDR3 residues: CAWRRARGQFNDYTF. The part of the CDR3 DNA that was read is TGTGCCTGGAGACGAGCCAGGGGACAATTCAATGAC. This sequence joins TRBV30 and TRBJ1-2, with D possibly TRBD1 on 6 matching bases. The CDR3 goes on 3 residues after the read ends, and that part is filled in from the germline J gene. This CDR3 region has 15 residues. Germline assignment: CDR1 GTSNPN and CDR2 SVGIG (reference sequence).

As regards this clone: The read stops 3 residues short of the end of the CDR3; the missing end is completed from the germline J gene. V is TRBV2 and J is TRBJ2-4; possible D gene TRBD1, 6 bases. CDR1 and CDR2 from the germline V gene are SNHLY and FYNNEI. The CDR3 is made up of 15 amino acids. The sequenced part of the CDR3 DNA is TGTGCCAGCAGTCCCGGGACACCCCGGGGAGAGACT. It is translated as CASSPGTPRGET. The whole CDR3 region reads CASSPGTPRGETQYF.

This clone appeared many times. The read halts 3 residues ahead of the CDR3 end, with the missing end drawn from the germline J gene. J is TRBJ1-2 and V is TRBV30; D gene unclear. Per germline, CDR1 GTSNPN and CDR2 SVGIG (reference sequence). The CDR3 has 11 amino acids. Trimming took 2 bases from V and 4 from J, leaving 5 bases between them. The CDR3 here is CAWSLSYGYTF. The DNA read from the CDR3 is TGTGCCTGGAGTCTTAGCTATGGC.

This clone was detected ten times or more. The read ends 3 residues early relative to the CDR3; the germline J gene fills the gap. V usage is TRBV29-1 and J usage is TRBJ2-4, with 8 bases matching TRBD1. This CDR3 is 14 amino acids long. Germline lookup yields CDR1 SQVTM and CDR2 ANQGSEA. CDR3 bases read: TGCAGCGTTGATGTCACAGGGGGAATCTATGGT. It encodes CSVDVTGGIYG. The complete CDR3 sequence is CSVDVTGGIYGQYF. Based on the CDR3 plus reference TRBV29-1 and TRBJ2-4, the full variable domain is SAVISQKPSRDICQRGTSLTIQCQVDSQVTMMFWYRQQPGQSLTLIATANQGSEATYESGFVIDKFPISRPNLTFSTLTVSNMSPEDSSIYLCSVDVTGGIYGQYFGAGTRLSVL.

This clone was seen ten or more times. The sequenced fragment ends 3 residues before the CDR3 boundary, so the rest is inferred from the germline J gene. The genes are TRBV7-3 and TRBJ2-3; 9 bases fit TRBD2. The CDR3 contains 16 residues. The ends lost 5 bases at V and 4 bases at J; junction bases unmatched: 10. The germline V gene encodes CDR1 SGHTA and CDR2 FQGTGA. Incomplete CDR3 DNA: TGTGCCAGCAGCCCCCATAGCGGGAGAGGGCCAGATACG. This sequence encodes CASSPHSGRGPDT. Given in full, the CDR3 is CASSPHSGRGPDTQYF.

In its sample, this clone was seen many times. The read ends 3 residues before the CDR3 terminus; that terminus is restored from the germline J gene. The chain employs TRBV5-6 and TRBJ2-7, with 8 bases identical to TRBD2. V lost 4 bases, J lost 5 bases, and 5 bases stayed unmatched. The CDR3 consists of 13 residues. Germline-derived CDR1 and CDR2 are SGHDT and YYEEEE. This CDR3 reads CASSPVSGNEQYF. The DNA read from the CDR3 is TGTGCCAGCAGCCCAGTTAGCGGGAACGAG.

This clone was counted at least ten times. The CDR3 is cut off 3 residues early in the read; its end comes from the germline J gene. The chain has TRBV19 and TRBJ1-2; 7 positions match TRBD1. The CDR3 sequence is 14 residues long. Germline CDR1 and CDR2: LNHDA and SQIVND (reference sequence). V gave up 5 bases and J gave up 6 bases; unmatched junction bases: 9. CDR3 DNA (partial): TGTGCCAGTAGTGCGTCAGACAGGGCCAATGGC. This translates into CASSASDRANG. The full-length CDR3 reads as CASSASDRANGYTF.

This clone showed up many times. Read coverage stops 3 residues before the CDR3 terminus; the germline J gene supplies the remainder. The V and J genes are TRBV30 and TRBJ1-5; D remains unclear. The germline CDR1 and CDR2 sequences are GTSNPN and SVGIG (reference sequence). V was shortened by 0 bases and J by 4 bases, with 7 bases between the two germline ends. This CDR3 contains 13 residues. Here the CDR3 reads CAWSVLPNQPQHF. Partial CDR3 DNA: TGTGCCTGGAGTGTCCTACCGAATCAGCCC. The full variable domain, rest sourced from reference TRBV30 and TRBJ1-5, is SQTIHQWPATLVQPVGSPLSLECTVEGTSNPNLYWYRQAAGRGLQLLFYSVGIGQISSEVPQNLSASRPQDRQFILSSKKLLLSDSGFYLCAWSVLPNQPQHFGDGTRLSIL.

The sample holds many counts of this clone. The read terminates 3 residues ahead of where the CDR3 ends, so the germline J gene completes it. The chain combines TRBV5-6 with TRBJ2-2, with D uncertain. The CDR3 extends over 13 amino acids. CDR1 and CDR2 from the germline V gene are SGHDT and YYEEEE. Trimming took 4 bases from V and 4 from J, leaving 8 bases between them. The CDR3 is CASSAVGTGELFF. CDR3 DNA (partial): TGTGCCAGCAGCGCGGTTGGCACCGGGGAG.

This clone was picked up many times. The read finishes 3 residues shy of the CDR3 end, and the germline J gene is used to complete it. The V and J genes are TRBV7-3 and TRBJ1-6; tentatively, D is TRBD1 (6 bases). Between the trimmed V and J ends, which lost 1 base and 0 bases, there was a span of 19 bases. The germline gives CDR1 SGHTA, CDR2 FQGTGA. The CDR3 runs to 20 residues. Incomplete CDR3 DNA: TGTGCCAGCAGCTTAAGTTGGGGGGGCCCCCGGAGCTCCTATAATTCACCC. Translated: CASSLSWGGPRSSYNSP. The full CDR3 protein reads CASSLSWGGPRSSYNSPLHF.

This clone was observed a few times. The read terminates 3 residues before the CDR3 end, so the remaining end is supplied by the germline J gene. V gene TRBV5-1 combines with J gene TRBJ2-3, with a possible D match to TRBD1 (6 bases). The germline gives CDR1 SGHRS, CDR2 YFSETQ. This CDR3 region has 17 residues. The chain's CDR3 is CASSFFIGGQGQETQYF. CDR3 DNA (partial): TGCGCCAGCAGCTTTTTCATTGGTGGGCAGGGGCAAGAGACG.

To note about this clone: The read gets to within 3 residues of the CDR3 end, and the germline J gene fills in the rest. The V call is TRBV6-1, the J call TRBJ2-3; no clear D gene. The CDR3 runs to 15 residues. CDR1 MNHNS and CDR2 SASEGT come from the germline V gene. CDR3 protein: CASSEALLLQETQYF. The CDR3 DNA, read in part, is TGTGCCAGCAGTGAAGCGTTACTGCTCCAAGAGACG.

This clone occurred many times. The CDR3 end lies 3 residues beyond the end of the read and is filled in from the germline J gene. The genes are TRBV5-1 and TRBJ2-7; D not resolved. Germline V CDR1 and CDR2: SGHRS, YFSETQ. The V gene lost 4 bases and the J gene lost 5 bases, with 19 bases spanning the gap. The CDR3 spans 15 residues. CDR3 DNA (partial): TGCGCCAGCAGCGCCCGTCCCCGGGTTGCAAACGAG. It yields the protein CASSARPRVANE. The whole CDR3 protein is CASSARPRVANEQYF.

This clone was seen many times. This chain's CDR3 is CAWSGKGQGRQPQHF. The sequenced CDR3 bases are TGTGCCTGGAGTGGGAAGGGACAGGGACGCCAGCCC. This chain uses TRBV30 with TRBJ1-5; 9 positions agree with TRBD1. The missing CDR3 end, 3 residues past where the read stops, is filled in from the germline J gene. CDR3 size: 15 residues. The V gene's germline CDR1 is GTSNPN and CDR2 SVGIG (reference sequence). With V trimmed by 1 base and J by 7 bases, 8 bases remained unmatched.

At least ten counts were recorded for this clone. The CDR3 extends 3 residues past the end of the read, so its final part is completed from the germline J gene. The rearrangement links TRBV10-3 to TRBJ1-1, with D possibly TRBD1 on 6 matching bases. The germline V gene encodes CDR1 ENHRY and CDR2 SYGVKD. This CDR3 comprises 13 residues. V lost 10 bases and J lost 7, with 19 bases in between. The sequenced part of the CDR3 DNA is TGTGCCAGCACTCTCGAGGGGGGGCTTGAA. Its translation is CASTLEGGLE. The full CDR3 reads CASTLEGGLEAFF.

This clone was observed at least ten times. The CDR3 is CASGQGGLGTEAFF. The sequenced CDR3 bases are TGTGCCAGCGGCCAGGGGGGCCTGGGCACTGAA. The V and J genes are TRBV2 and TRBJ1-1, with TRBD1 matching over 7 bases. The read halts 3 residues ahead of the CDR3 end, with the missing end drawn from the germline J gene. After removal of 8 bases from V and 4 bases from J, the junction contained 10 bases not matched to a gene. CDR1 and CDR2 (germline): SNHLY, FYNNEI. The CDR3 loop spans 14 amino acids.

This clone was recorded many times. With the read ending 3 residues before the CDR3 end, the germline J gene is used to fill in that end. The rearrangement uses TRBV7-6 and TRBJ1-4; the D is unclear. This CDR3 comprises 16 residues. Between the trimmed V and J ends, which lost 4 bases and 0 bases, there was a span of 12 bases. CDR1 and CDR2 (germline): SGHVS, FNYEAQ. The CDR3 sequence: CASSSNIAATNEKLFF. CDR3 DNA, as far as it was read: TGTGCCAGCAGCTCGAACATAGCCGCAACTAATGAAAAA. Full variable domain (remainder filled in from reference TRBV7-6 and TRBJ1-4): GAGVSQSPRYKVTKRGQDVALRCDPISGHVSLYWYRQALGQGPEFLTYFNYEAQQDKSGLPNDRFSAERPEGSISTLTIQRTEQRDSAMYRCASSSNIAATNEKLFFGSGTQLSVL.

This clone has a count of ten or more. Coverage ceases 3 residues before the CDR3 finishes, and the germline J gene fills in the end. The chain is built from TRBV6-2 or TRBV6-3 and TRBJ2-3, with 11 bases aligning to TRBD2. CDR1 is MNHEY and CDR2 is SVGEGT in the germline V gene. The CDR3 covers 16 residues. After removal of 9 bases from V and 4 bases from J, the junction contained 12 bases not matched to a gene. The CDR3 reads CASLSPTSGTADTQYF. The sequenced CDR3 bases are TGTGCCAGTCTTTCCCCGACTAGCGGGACAGCAGATACG.